This T cell receptor (beta chain) is from a study of CD8 T cells in Susac syndrome. Germline CDR1 reads SQVTM; CDR2 reads ANQGSEA. The CDR3 runs to 13 residues. Trimming pared 0 bases from V and 4 bases from J, leaving 10 bases between. Random hexamers served to reverse transcribe roughly 0.5 to 1 ug RNA. An immunoSEQ multiplex PCR generated amplified TCR beta CDR3 products spanning 54 Vbeta and 13 Jbeta. In TCRdb, the immunoSEQ multiplex PCR reads were re-called with MiXCR into one record per CDR3 protein. The repertoire holds 230,000 or so distinct CDR3 sequences, nearly 97% seen once, with 0.095% in the top ten.

The rearrangement joins TRBV29-1 to TRBJ2-7, with a tentative D call TRBD1 (5 bases). The sequenced sample consisted of CD4+ T cells from PBMCs. This receptor was identified in a human donor with multiple sclerosis. In DNA form, the CDR3 reads TGCAGCGTTGAAGATCCCCGGACATACGAGCAGTACTTC. This codes for CSVEDPRTYEQYF.